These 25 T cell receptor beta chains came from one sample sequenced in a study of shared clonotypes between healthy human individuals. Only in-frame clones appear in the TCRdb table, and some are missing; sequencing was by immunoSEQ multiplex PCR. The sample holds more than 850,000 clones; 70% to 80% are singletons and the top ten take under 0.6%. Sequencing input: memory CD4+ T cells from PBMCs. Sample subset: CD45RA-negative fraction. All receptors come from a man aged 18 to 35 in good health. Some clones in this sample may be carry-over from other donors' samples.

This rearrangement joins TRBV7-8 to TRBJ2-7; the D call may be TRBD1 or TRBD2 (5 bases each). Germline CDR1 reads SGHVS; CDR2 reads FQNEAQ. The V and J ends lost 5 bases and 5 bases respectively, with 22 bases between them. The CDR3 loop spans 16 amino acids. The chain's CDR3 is CASSDRSGTLGHEQYF. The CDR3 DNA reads TGTGCCAGCAGCGATAGATCCGGGACCCTGGGCCACGAGCAGTACTTC.

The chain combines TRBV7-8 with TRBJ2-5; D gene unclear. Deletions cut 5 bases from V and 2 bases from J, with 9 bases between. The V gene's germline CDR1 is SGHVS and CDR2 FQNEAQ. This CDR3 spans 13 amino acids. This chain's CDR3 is CASSQPEQETQYF. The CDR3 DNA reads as TGTGCCAGCAGCCAACCTGAACAAGAGACCCAGTACTTC.

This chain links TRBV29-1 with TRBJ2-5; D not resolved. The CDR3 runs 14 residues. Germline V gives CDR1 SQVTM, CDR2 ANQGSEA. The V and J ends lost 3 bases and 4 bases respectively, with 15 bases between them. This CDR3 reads CSVEDRAGRETQYF. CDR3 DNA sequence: TGCAGCGTTGAGGACCGGGCCGGGCGAGAGACCCAGTACTTC.

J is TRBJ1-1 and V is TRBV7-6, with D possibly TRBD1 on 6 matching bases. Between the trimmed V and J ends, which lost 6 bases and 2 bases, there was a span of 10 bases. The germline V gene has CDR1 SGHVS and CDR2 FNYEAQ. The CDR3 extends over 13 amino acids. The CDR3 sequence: CASRADRNTEAFF. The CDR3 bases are TGTGCCAGCAGGGCGGACAGAAACACTGAAGCTTTCTTT.

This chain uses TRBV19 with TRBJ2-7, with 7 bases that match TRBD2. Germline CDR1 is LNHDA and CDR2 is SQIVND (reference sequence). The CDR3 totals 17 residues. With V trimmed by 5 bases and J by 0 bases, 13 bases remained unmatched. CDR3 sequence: CASSPSLVKRGSYEQYF. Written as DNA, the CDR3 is TGTGCCAGTAGTCCATCCCTTGTGAAGCGGGGCTCCTACGAGCAGTACTTC.

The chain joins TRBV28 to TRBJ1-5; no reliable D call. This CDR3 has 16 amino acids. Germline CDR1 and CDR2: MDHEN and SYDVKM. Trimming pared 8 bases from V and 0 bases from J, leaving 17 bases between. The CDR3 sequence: CASSARWGSSNQPQHF. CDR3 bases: TGTGCCAGCTCCGCCCGGTGGGGTTCTAGCAATCAGCCCCAGCATTTT.

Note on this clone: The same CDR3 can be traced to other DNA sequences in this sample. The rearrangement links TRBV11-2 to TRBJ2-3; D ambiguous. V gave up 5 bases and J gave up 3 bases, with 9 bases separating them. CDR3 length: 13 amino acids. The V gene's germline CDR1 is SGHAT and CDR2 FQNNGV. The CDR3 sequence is CASSPVGTDTQYF. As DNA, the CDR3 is TGTGCCAGCAGCCCCGTAGGGACAGATACGCAGTATTTT.

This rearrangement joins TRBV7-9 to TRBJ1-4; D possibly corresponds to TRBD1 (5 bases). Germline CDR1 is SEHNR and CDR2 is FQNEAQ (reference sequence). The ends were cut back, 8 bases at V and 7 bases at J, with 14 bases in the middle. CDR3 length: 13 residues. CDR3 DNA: TGTGCCAGCGAGAGGGGCGGGCGTGAAAAACTGTTTTTT. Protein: CASERGGREKLFF.

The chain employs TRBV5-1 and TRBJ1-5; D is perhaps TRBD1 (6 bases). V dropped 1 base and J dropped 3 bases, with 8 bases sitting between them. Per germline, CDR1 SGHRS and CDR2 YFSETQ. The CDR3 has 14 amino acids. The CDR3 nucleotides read TGCGCCAGCAGCTTGACAGGGACCAATCAGCCCCAGCATTTT. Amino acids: CASSLTGTNQPQHF.

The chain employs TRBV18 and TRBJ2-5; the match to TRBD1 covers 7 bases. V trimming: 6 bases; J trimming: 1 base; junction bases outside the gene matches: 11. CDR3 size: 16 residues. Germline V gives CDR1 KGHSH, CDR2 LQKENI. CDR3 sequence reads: CASSPTLAGGQETQYF. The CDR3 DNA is TGTGCCAGCTCCCCGACTCTGGCAGGGGGCCAAGAGACCCAGTACTTC.

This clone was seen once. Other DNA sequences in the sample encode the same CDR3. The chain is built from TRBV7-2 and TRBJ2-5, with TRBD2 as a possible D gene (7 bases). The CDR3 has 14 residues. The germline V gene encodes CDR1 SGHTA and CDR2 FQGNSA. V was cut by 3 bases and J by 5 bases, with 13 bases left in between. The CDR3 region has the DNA TGTGCCAGCAGCTTGGGGGGGCCGGGGGAGACCCAGTACTTC. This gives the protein CASSLGGPGETQYF.

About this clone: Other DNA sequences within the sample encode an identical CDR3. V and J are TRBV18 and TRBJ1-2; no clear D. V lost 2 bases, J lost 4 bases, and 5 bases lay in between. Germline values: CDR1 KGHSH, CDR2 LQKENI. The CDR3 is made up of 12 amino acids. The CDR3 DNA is TGTGCCAGCTCACCAGACCTCTATGGCTACACCTTC. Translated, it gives CASSPDLYGYTF.

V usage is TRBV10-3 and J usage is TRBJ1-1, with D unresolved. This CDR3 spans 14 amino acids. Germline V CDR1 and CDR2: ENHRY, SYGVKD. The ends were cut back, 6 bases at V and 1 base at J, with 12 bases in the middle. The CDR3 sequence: CAIRGLTANTEAFF. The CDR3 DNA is TGTGCCATCAGGGGATTGACTGCGAACACTGAAGCTTTCTTT.

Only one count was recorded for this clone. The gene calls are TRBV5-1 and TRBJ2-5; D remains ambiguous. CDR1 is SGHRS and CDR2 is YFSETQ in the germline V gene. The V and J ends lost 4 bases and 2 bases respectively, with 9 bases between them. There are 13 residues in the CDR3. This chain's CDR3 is CASSRPGQETQYF. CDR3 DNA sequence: TGCGCCAGCAGCAGGCCGGGTCAAGAGACCCAGTACTTC. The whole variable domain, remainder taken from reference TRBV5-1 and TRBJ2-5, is KAGVTQTPRYLIKTRGQQVTLSCSPISGHRSVSWYQQTPGQGLQFLFEYFSETQRNKGNFPGRFSGRQFSNSRSEMNVSTLELGDSALYLCASSRPGQETQYFGPGTRLLVL.

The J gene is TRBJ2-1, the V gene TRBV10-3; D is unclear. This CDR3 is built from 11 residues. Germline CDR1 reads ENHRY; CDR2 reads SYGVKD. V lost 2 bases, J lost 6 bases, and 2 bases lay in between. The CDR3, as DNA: TGTGCCATCAGTGAGGGCAATGAGCAGTTCTTC. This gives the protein CAISEGNEQFF.

In nucleotides, the CDR3 is TGTGCCAGTAGTATGGTAGGGACGCACAATGAGCAGTTCTTC. Amino acid sequence: CASSMVGTHNEQFF. The chain employs TRBV19 and TRBJ2-1; D is tentatively TRBD1 or TRBD2 (5 bases each). Per germline, CDR1 LNHDA and CDR2 SQIVND (reference sequence). CDR3 length: 14 residues. The V end was cut by 3 bases, the J end by 5 bases, with 11 bases between.

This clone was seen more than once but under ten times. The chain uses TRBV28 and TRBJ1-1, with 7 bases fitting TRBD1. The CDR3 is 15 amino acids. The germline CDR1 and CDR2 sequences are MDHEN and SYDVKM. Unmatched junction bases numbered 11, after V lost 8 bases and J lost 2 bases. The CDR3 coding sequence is TGTGCCAGCCCAGACCAGGGGGGGGGTAACACTGAAGCTTTCTTT. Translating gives CASPDQGGGNTEAFF.

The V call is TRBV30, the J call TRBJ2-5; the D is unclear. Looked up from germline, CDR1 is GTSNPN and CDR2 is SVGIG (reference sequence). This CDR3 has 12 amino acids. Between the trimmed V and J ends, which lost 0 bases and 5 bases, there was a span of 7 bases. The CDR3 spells CAWSVFRETQYF. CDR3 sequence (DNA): TGTGCCTGGAGTGTATTCAGGGAGACCCAGTACTTC.

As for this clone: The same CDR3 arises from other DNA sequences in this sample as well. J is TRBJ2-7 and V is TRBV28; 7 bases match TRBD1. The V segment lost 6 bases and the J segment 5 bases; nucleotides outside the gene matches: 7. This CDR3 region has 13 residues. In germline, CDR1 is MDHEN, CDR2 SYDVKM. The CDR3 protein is CASSPDRDHEQYF. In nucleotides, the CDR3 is TGTGCCAGCAGCCCCGACAGGGACCACGAGCAGTACTTC.

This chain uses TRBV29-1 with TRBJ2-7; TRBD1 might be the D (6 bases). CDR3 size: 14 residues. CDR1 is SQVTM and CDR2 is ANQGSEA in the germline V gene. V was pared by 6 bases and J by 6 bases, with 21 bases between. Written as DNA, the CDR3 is TGCAGCGTGGACAGTAGGGACGGTGGGCTCGAGCAGTACTTC. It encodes CSVDSRDGGLEQYF.

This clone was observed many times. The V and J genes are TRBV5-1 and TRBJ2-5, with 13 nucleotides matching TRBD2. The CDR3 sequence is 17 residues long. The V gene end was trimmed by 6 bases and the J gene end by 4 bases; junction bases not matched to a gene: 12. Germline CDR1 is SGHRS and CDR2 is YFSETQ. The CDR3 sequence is CASTYGLAGVGTETQYF. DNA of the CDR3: TGCGCCAGCACGTACGGACTAGCGGGAGTTGGTACAGAGACCCAGTACTTC.

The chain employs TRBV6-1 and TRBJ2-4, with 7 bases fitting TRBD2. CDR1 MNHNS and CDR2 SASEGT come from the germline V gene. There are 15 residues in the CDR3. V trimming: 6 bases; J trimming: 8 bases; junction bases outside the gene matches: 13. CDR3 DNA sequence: TGTGCCAGCAGGGAAACAGCGGGGACTCTAGACATTCAGTACTTC. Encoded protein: CASRETAGTLDIQYF.

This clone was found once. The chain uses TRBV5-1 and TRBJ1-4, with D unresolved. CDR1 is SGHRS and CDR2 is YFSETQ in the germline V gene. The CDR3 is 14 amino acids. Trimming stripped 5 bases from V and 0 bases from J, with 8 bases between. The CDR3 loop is CASRQVATNEKLFF. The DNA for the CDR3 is TGCGCCAGCAGGCAAGTTGCAACTAATGAAAAACTGTTTTTT.

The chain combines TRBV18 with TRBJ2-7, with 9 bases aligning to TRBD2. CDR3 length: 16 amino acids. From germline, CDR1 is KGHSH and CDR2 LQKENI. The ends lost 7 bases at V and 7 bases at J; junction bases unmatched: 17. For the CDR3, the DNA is TGTGCCAGCTTAAAGGCGGGAGGGCCCGGTCCGGAAGAGCAGTACTTC. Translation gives CASLKAGGPGPEEQYF.

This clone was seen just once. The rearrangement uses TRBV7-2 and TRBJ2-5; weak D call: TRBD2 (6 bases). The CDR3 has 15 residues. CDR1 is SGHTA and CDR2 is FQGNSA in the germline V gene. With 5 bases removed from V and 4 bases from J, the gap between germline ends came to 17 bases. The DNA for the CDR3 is TGTGCCAGCAGCCCCGGCGGGACTGTGAGAGAGACCCAGTACTTC. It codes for CASSPGGTVRETQYF.